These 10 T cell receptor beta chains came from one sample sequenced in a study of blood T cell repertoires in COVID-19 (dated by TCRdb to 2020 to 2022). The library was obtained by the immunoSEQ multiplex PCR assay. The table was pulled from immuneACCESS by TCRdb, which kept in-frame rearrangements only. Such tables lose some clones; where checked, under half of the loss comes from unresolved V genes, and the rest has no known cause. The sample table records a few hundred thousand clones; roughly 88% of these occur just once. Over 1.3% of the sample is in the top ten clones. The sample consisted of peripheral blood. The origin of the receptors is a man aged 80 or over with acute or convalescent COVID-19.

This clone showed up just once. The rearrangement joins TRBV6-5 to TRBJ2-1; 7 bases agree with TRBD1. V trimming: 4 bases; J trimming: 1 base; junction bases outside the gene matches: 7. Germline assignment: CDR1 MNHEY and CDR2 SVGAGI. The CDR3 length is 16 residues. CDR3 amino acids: CASSSHTTGSYNEQFF. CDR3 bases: TGTGCCAGCAGTTCGCATACGACAGGGTCCTACAATGAGCAGTTCTTC.

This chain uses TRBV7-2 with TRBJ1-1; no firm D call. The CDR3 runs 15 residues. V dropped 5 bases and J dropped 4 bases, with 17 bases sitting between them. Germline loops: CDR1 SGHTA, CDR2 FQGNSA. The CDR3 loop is CASSPTFAAGTEAFF. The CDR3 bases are TGTGCCAGCAGCCCCACGTTTGCGGCGGGCACTGAAGCTTTCTTT.

CDR3 in DNA: TGTGCCAGCAGTGTACAGGGAGCCTATGGCTACACCTTC. This translates into CASSVQGAYGYTF. The J gene is TRBJ1-2, the V gene TRBV11-1, with D perhaps matching TRBD1 (6 bases). The CDR3 spans 13 residues. CDR1 is SGHAT and CDR2 is FQDESV in the germline V gene (reference sequence). The V end lost 6 bases, the J end lost 4 bases, and 12 bases lay between the germline ends.

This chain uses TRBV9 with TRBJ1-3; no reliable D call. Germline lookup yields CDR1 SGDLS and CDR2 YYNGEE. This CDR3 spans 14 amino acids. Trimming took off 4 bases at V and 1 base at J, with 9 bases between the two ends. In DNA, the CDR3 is TGTGCCAGCAGCCTCCGAGGTTCTGGAAACACCATATATTTT. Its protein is CASSLRGSGNTIYF. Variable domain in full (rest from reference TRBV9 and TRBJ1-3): DSGVTQTPKHLITATGQRVTLRCSPRSGDLSVYWYQQSLDQGLQFLIQYYNGEERAKGNILERFSAQQFPDLHSELNLSSLELGDSALYFCASSLRGSGNTIYFGEGSWLTVV.

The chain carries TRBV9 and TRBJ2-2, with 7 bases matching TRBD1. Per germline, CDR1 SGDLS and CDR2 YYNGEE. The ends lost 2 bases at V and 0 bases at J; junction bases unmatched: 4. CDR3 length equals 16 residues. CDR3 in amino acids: CASSVTGSANTGELFF. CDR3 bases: TGTGCCAGCAGCGTGACAGGGTCTGCGAACACCGGGGAGCTGTTTTTT. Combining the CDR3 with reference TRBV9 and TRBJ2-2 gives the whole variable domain DSGVTQTPKHLITATGQRVTLRCSPRSGDLSVYWYQQSLDQGLQFLIQYYNGEERAKGNILERFSAQQFPDLHSELNLSSLELGDSALYFCASSVTGSANTGELFFGEGSRLTVL.

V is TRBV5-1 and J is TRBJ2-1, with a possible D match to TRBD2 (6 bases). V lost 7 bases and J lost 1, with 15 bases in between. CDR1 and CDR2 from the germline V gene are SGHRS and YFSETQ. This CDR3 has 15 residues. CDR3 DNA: TGCGCCAGCTCGACTAGTACTTATTCCTACAATGAGCAGTTCTTC. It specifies CASSTSTYSYNEQFF.

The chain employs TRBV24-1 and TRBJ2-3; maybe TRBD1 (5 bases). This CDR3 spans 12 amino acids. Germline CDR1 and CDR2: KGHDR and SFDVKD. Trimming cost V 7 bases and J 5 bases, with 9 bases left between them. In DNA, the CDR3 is TGTGCCACCAGGGGGCTTGGAGATACGCAGTATTTT. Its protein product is CATRGLGDTQYF.

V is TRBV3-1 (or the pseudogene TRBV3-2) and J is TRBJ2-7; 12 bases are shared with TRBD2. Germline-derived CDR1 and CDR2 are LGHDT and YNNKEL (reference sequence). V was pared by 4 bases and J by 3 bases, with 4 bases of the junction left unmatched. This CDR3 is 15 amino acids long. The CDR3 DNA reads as TGTGCCAGCAGCCTCGGGACTAGCGGGTACTACGAGCAGTACTTC. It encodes CASSLGTSGYYEQYF.

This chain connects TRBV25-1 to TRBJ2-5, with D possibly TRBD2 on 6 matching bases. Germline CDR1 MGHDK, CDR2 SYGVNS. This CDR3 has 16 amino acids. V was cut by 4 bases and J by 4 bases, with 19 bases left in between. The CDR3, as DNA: TGTGCCAGCAGTGGGAATTATTTGGAGGGTGGAGAGACCCAGTACTTC. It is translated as CASSGNYLEGGETQYF.

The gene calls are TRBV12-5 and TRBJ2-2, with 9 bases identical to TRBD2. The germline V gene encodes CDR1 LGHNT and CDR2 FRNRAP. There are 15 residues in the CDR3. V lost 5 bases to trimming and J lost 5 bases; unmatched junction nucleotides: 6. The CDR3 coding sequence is TGTGCTAGTGGTGCCCTTAGCGGGAGTACCGGGGAGCTGTTTTTT. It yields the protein CASGALSGSTGELFF.